The 32 T cell receptor beta chains in this list originate from one sample, sequenced in a study of cytomegalovirus exposure and HLA in healthy donors. Vbeta (60) and Jbeta (13) primers were used in the PCR. Clones were read by immunoSEQ multiplex PCR, and TCRdb kept only the in-frame ones, dropping some. The repertoire consists of fewer than 200,000 clones, with 81% occurring once and the leading ten covering about 2.3%. The sequencing sample was made of PBMCs. These receptors came from a woman in her 30s in good health and CMV-seronegative.

The chain combines TRBV5-1 with TRBJ2-5, with 12 positions matching TRBD2. Per germline, CDR1 SGHRS and CDR2 YFSETQ. This CDR3 is built from 17 residues. Trimming removed 1 base from V and 5 bases from J; junction bases left unmatched: 9. The CDR3 protein is CASSLLASGGAGETQYF. CDR3 DNA sequence: TGCGCCAGCAGCTTGCTGGCTAGCGGGGGGGCAGGGGAGACCCAGTACTTC.

This CDR3 is CALTRLNTEAFF. CDR3 nucleotides: TGTGCCTTGACACGATTGAACACTGAAGCTTTCTTT. The rearrangement joins TRBV30 to TRBJ1-1; D uncertain. Germline V gene lookup returns CDR1 GTSNPN and CDR2 SVGIG (reference sequence). The length of the CDR3 is 12 residues. V lost 7 bases and J 0 bases, leaving 9 bases between the germline ends.

Of note for this clone: Compared with germline, one end of the junction differs, possibly owing to a read error. V and J are TRBV7-9 and TRBJ1-2, with TRBD1 matching over 11 bases. The CDR3 has 15 residues. CDR1 and CDR2 from the germline V gene are SEHNR and FQNEAQ (reference sequence). The CDR3 coding sequence is TGTTCCAGCAGCGCTACCGGGACAGGGGGTAATGGCTACACCTTC. It specifies CSSSATGTGGNGYTF.

J is TRBJ2-1 and V is TRBV29-1; possible D gene TRBD2, 6 bases. V shed 3 bases and J shed 8 bases, with 11 bases lying between them. The CDR3 is made up of 12 amino acids. Per the germline V gene, CDR1 is SQVTM and CDR2 is ANQGSEA. The CDR3 DNA reads as TGCAGCGTTGAGTCGGGCGGGGATGAGCAGTTCTTC. Translated: CSVESGGDEQFF.

The chain combines TRBV14 with TRBJ2-5; D might be TRBD2 (5 bases). The CDR3 totals 13 residues. CDR1 and CDR2 from the germline V gene are SGHDN and FVKESK. The germline V and J ends were trimmed by 4 bases and 2 bases, with 8 bases remaining between them. Here the CDR3 reads CASSRGSQETQYF. The CDR3 bases are TGTGCCAGCAGCCGAGGGTCTCAAGAGACCCAGTACTTC.

The chain couples TRBV6-5 to TRBJ2-1; D is possibly TRBD1 (6 bases). Trimming removed 8 bases from V and 0 bases from J, with 11 bases in between. The CDR3 sequence is 14 residues long. Germline lookup yields CDR1 MNHEY and CDR2 SVGAGI. CDR3 coding DNA: TGTGCCAGCTCCCGAGGGGGCTCCTACAATGAGCAGTTCTTC. It specifies CASSRGGSYNEQFF.

The rearrangement links TRBV6-1 to TRBJ1-1; 7 bases match TRBD1. V dropped 4 bases and J dropped 2; count of bases not matched to a gene: 7. Germline CDR1 reads MNHNS; CDR2 reads SASEGT. This CDR3 region has 15 residues. The CDR3 DNA sequence: TGTGCCAGCAGTGCCTGGGGACAGTTAAACACTGAAGCTTTCTTT. Translating gives CASSAWGQLNTEAFF.

This chain connects TRBV10-3 to TRBJ2-2, with D tentatively TRBD1 (5 bases). CDR1 is ENHRY, CDR2 SYGVKD, per germline. Trimming removed 6 bases from V and 6 bases from J, with 11 bases in between. The CDR3 has 13 amino acids. The CDR3 DNA is TGTGCCATCAGATACCAAGGGGCCGGGGAGCTGTTTTTT. Protein sequence: CAIRYQGAGELFF.

The chain recombines TRBV7-9 with TRBJ1-4; 8 bases align to TRBD1. Germline lookup yields CDR1 SEHNR and CDR2 FQNEAQ (reference sequence). Trimming at V came to 5 bases and at J to 8 bases, leaving 7 bases not matched to a gene. CDR3 length: 14 residues. CDR3 coding DNA: TGTGCCAGCAGCGGGGACAGGCACGGGGAAAAACTGTTTTTT. Amino acid sequence: CASSGDRHGEKLFF.

This clone appeared a single time. The junction shows a germline mismatch at one end, possibly a read error. The V gene is TRBV7-9, the J gene TRBJ2-6, with 7 bases aligning to TRBD2. The CDR3 is made up of 15 amino acids. Germline CDR1 reads SEHNR; CDR2 reads FQNEAQ (reference sequence). The CDR3 region is CSSGAGVSGANVLTF. DNA of the CDR3: TGTTCCAGCGGGGCGGGAGTCTCTGGGGCCAACGTCCTGACTTTC.

This chain links TRBV4-2 with TRBJ2-5, with D tentatively TRBD1 (6 bases). Matching the DNA end better, TRBJ2-7 makes the J call doubtful. Germline CDR1 reads LGHNA; CDR2 reads YNFKEQ. The CDR3 is made up of 14 amino acids. For the CDR3, the DNA is TGTGCCAGCAGCCTCACCAGGGACACCTACGAGCAGTACTTC. Protein product: CASSLTRDTYEQYF.

The V call is TRBV9, the J call TRBJ2-7, with D possibly TRBD2 on 6 matching bases. Trimming took 3 bases from V and 3 from J, leaving 13 bases between them. CDR3 length: 14 amino acids. Germline V lookup: CDR1 SGDLS, CDR2 YYNGEE. This chain's CDR3 is CASSAEGGGYEQYF. The CDR3 DNA reads as TGTGCCAGCAGCGCTGAGGGAGGAGGCTACGAGCAGTACTTC.

The rearrangement joins TRBV9 to TRBJ1-2; 7 nucleotides agree with TRBD1. This CDR3 spans 12 amino acids. J lost 8 bases, V lost 2 bases, and 3 bases had no gene match. CDR1 and CDR2 (germline): SGDLS, YYNGEE. CDR3: CASSVTGAGYTF. CDR3 nucleotides: TGTGCCAGCAGCGTTACAGGGGCGGGCTACACCTTC.

In this sample, this clone turned up a few times. One end of the junction does not line up with germline, which may come from a read error. V gene TRBV29-1 combines with J gene TRBJ2-5; D may be TRBD1 (6 bases). Looked up from germline, CDR1 is SQVTM and CDR2 is ANQGSEA. There are 11 residues in the CDR3. In DNA, the CDR3 is TGCAGCGCCCCAAAGGGGGAGAGCCAGTACTTC. This sequence encodes CSAPKGESQYF.

The chain uses TRBV10-3 and TRBJ2-1; TRBD2 matches 7 bases. Germline trimming cut 0 bases from V and 2 bases from J; bases unmatched to any gene: 10. CDR3 length: 18 residues. Germline CDR1 reads ENHRY; CDR2 reads SYGVKD. DNA for the CDR3: TGTGCCATCAGTGAGTCGATCCCTAGCGGAGGTACCTACAATGAGCAGTTCTTC. Its protein is CAISESIPSGGTYNEQFF.

This clone was seen once. The gene calls are TRBV30 and TRBJ1-5; D perhaps matches TRBD1 (5 bases). Germline CDR1 GTSNPN, CDR2 SVGIG (reference sequence). The V end lost 3 bases, the J end lost 1 base, and 10 bases lay between the germline ends. The CDR3 sequence is 14 residues long. The CDR3 sequence is CAWSRGSSNQPQHF. The CDR3, as DNA: TGTGCCTGGAGCCGGGGGTCCAGCAATCAGCCCCAGCATTTT.

The V gene is TRBV7-9, the J gene TRBJ2-7; TRBD2 matches 11 bases. Germline V CDR1 and CDR2: SEHNR, FQNEAQ (reference sequence). V lost 5 bases, J lost 4 bases, and 7 bases stayed unmatched. The CDR3 runs 15 residues. Written as DNA, the CDR3 is TGTGCCAGCAGCCCACTTGGGACTAGCGGTTACGAGCAGTACTTC. Amino acids: CASSPLGTSGYEQYF.

CDR3 protein: CASSQEDRANSPLHF. CDR3 in DNA: TGCGCCAGCAGCCAAGAGGACAGGGCGAATTCACCCCTCCACTTT. The chain employs TRBV4-3 and TRBJ1-6; 8 positions match TRBD1. Germline V gene sequence: CDR1 LGHNA, CDR2 YSLEER. Trimming removed 0 bases from V and 7 bases from J; junction bases left unmatched: 2. This CDR3 has 15 residues.

J is TRBJ1-6 and V is TRBV23-1, with TRBD1 matching over 8 bases. TRBV23-1 is an open reading frame, and its role is uncertain. The V segment lost 10 bases and the J segment 0 bases; nucleotides outside the gene matches: 11. The CDR3 loop spans 17 amino acids. The CDR3 DNA reads as TGCGCCAAACCAAAAGGGGACAGGAGCTCCTATAATTCACCCCTCCACTTT. It encodes CAKPKGDRSSYNSPLHF.

The J gene is TRBJ1-5, the V gene TRBV10-1; D remains unclear. Trimming left V 7 bases short and J 6 bases short, with 10 bases between. The CDR3 has 12 residues. The germline V gene has CDR1 WNHNN and CDR2 SYGVQD (reference sequence). The CDR3 region has the DNA TGCGCCAGCATGTCTGGGAGTCAGCCCCAGCATTTT. Translating it yields CASMSGSQPQHF.

The chain uses TRBV2 and TRBJ1-3; no reliable D call. Trimming shortened V by 2 bases and J by 4 bases, and 9 bases separated the two germline ends. CDR3 length: 14 amino acids. Germline-derived CDR1 and CDR2 are SNHLY and FYNNEI. The CDR3 region is CASSELRIGNTIYF. The CDR3 DNA reads TGTGCCAGCAGTGAATTGAGGATAGGAAACACCATATATTTT.

This rearrangement joins TRBV7-9 to TRBJ2-7; D might be TRBD1 (6 bases). The germline V gene has CDR1 SEHNR and CDR2 FQNEAQ (reference sequence). The V end lost 2 bases, the J end lost 2 bases, and 7 bases lay between the germline ends. The CDR3 extends over 13 amino acids. CDR3 sequence (DNA): TGTGCCAGCAGCTTACAGGGGACCTACGAGCAGTACTTC. Protein: CASSLQGTYEQYF.

The V gene is TRBV4-3, the J gene TRBJ1-1; D remains unclear. The CDR3 covers 14 residues. Deletions cut 0 bases from V and 3 bases from J, with 8 bases between. The germline V gene encodes CDR1 LGHNA and CDR2 YSLEER. The CDR3 coding sequence is TGCGCCAGCAGCCAAGACCAGGTATACACTGAAGCTTTCTTT. This gives the protein CASSQDQVYTEAFF.

The J gene is TRBJ2-5, the V gene TRBV28; 14 positions agree with TRBD2. This CDR3 region has 17 residues. Germline trimming cut 6 bases from V and 4 bases from J; bases unmatched to any gene: 10. Looked up from germline, CDR1 is MDHEN and CDR2 is SYDVKM. The CDR3 protein is CASRVRLAGGKGETQYF. CDR3 bases: TGTGCCAGCAGAGTTAGACTAGCGGGGGGGAAGGGAGAGACCCAGTACTTC. Looking up the rest from reference TRBV28 and TRBJ2-5 gives the full variable domain: DVKVTQSSRYLVKRTGEKVFLECVQDMDHENMFWYRQDPGLGLRLIYFSYDVKMKEKGDIPEGYSVSREKKERFSLILESASTNQTSMYLCASRVRLAGGKGETQYFGPGTRLLVL.

This chain links TRBV13 with TRBJ1-2, with D unclear. V lost 5 bases, J lost 1 base, and 8 bases lay in between. The CDR3 is made up of 13 amino acids. Per germline, CDR1 PRHDT and CDR2 FYEKMQ (reference sequence). The CDR3 loop is CASSPTVNYGYTF. The CDR3, as DNA: TGTGCCAGCAGCCCCACAGTTAACTATGGCTACACCTTC.

The gene calls are TRBV19 and TRBJ2-2; TRBD1 matches at 8 bases. V lost 6 bases, J lost 9 bases, and 12 bases stayed unmatched. The CDR3 runs to 15 residues. CDR1 and CDR2 (germline): LNHDA, SQIVND (reference sequence). The CDR3 DNA is TGTGCCAGTAGCCCCGGACAGGGCCTTCTCCGGGAGCTGTTTTTT. Protein sequence: CASSPGQGLLRELFF. Combining the CDR3 with reference TRBV19 and TRBJ2-2 gives the whole variable domain DGGITQSPKYLFRKEGQNVTLSCEQNLNHDAMYWYRQDPGQGLRLIYYSQIVNDFQKGDIAEGYSVSREKKESFPLTVTSAQKNPTAFYLCASSPGQGLLRELFFGEGSRLTVL.

The table lists this clone with a few counts. The chain is built from TRBV28 and TRBJ1-3; maybe TRBD1 (6 bases). The germline V gene encodes CDR1 MDHEN and CDR2 SYDVKM. The V end was cut by 7 bases, the J end by 7 bases, with 17 bases between. The CDR3 has 14 amino acids. In DNA form, the CDR3 reads TGTGCCAGCATCGAGGACAGCTCTTTGAACACCATATATTTT. Translating gives CASIEDSSLNTIYF.

The chain combines TRBV27 with TRBJ1-6; TRBD1 matches at 10 bases. The CDR3 covers 14 residues. Germline lookup yields CDR1 MNHEY and CDR2 SMNVEV (reference sequence). J lost 5 bases, V lost 6 bases, and 1 base had no gene match. The CDR3 reads CASRGTGDNSPLHF. The CDR3 nucleotides are TGTGCCAGCAGGGGGACAGGGGATAATTCACCCCTCCACTTT.

This clone has only one observation. V and J are TRBV11-1 and TRBJ2-1; tentatively, D is TRBD2 (6 bases). The germline V gene encodes CDR1 SGHAT and CDR2 FQDESV (reference sequence). This CDR3 comprises 13 residues. With 4 bases removed from V and 5 bases from J, the gap between germline ends came to 9 bases. CDR3 region: CASSSGLNNEQFF. Here the CDR3 DNA reads TGTGCCAGCAGCTCTGGACTAAACAATGAGCAGTTCTTC.

This clone was counted a few times. One end of the junction does not line up with germline, which may come from a read error. This chain links TRBV7-7 with TRBJ2-5; 11 bases align to TRBD2. There are 14 residues in the CDR3. From germline, CDR1 is SSHAT and CDR2 FNYEAQ (reference sequence). The CDR3 is CASSRLAGQETQYF. The CDR3 bases are TGTGCTAGCAGCCGACTAGCGGGGCAAGAGACCCAGTACTTC.

The gene calls are TRBV2 and TRBJ2-3; 7 bases fit TRBD1. This CDR3 has 17 amino acids. The germline V gene encodes CDR1 SNHLY and CDR2 FYNNEI. Germline trimming cut 4 bases from V and 3 bases from J; bases unmatched to any gene: 13. This CDR3 is CASSGQGRGVRTDTQYF. The CDR3 bases are TGTGCCAGCAGTGGACAGGGTCGTGGGGTCCGGACAGATACGCAGTATTTT.

J is TRBJ2-5 and V is TRBV5-1, with TRBD2 matching over 11 bases. Germline V CDR1 and CDR2: SGHRS, YFSETQ. Germline trimming cut 0 bases from V and 3 bases from J; bases unmatched to any gene: 13. There are 19 residues in the CDR3. Written as DNA, the CDR3 is TGCGCCAGCAGCTTGGGGCTAGCGGGAGGAACTGTTCTTGAAGAGACCCAGTACTTC. Encoded protein: CASSLGLAGGTVLEETQYF.